These 30 T cell receptor beta chains came from one sample sequenced in a study of cytomegalovirus exposure and HLA in healthy donors. With 60 Vbeta and 13 Jbeta primers, the PCR was carried out. Sequencing used immunoSEQ multiplex PCR; TCRdb keeps in-frame clones, though not all of them. The listing contains about 55,000 clones. The sequencing sample was made of PBMCs. The receptors come from a man aged 50 or older in good health and CMV-seropositive.

About this clone itself: The same CDR3 arises from other DNA sequences in this sample as well. This sequence joins TRBV6-5 and TRBJ2-3, with a tentative D call TRBD1 (5 bases). Germline CDR1 reads MNHEY; CDR2 reads SVGAGI. Trimming pared 6 bases from V and 1 base from J, leaving 14 bases between. The length of the CDR3 is 15 residues. DNA for the CDR3: TGTGCCAGCAGCTACGGAGACAGACGCACAGATACGCAGTATTTT. Its protein is CASSYGDRRTDTQYF.

V gene TRBV27 combines with J gene TRBJ2-7; perhaps TRBD2 as D (5 bases). V lost 3 bases, J lost 7 bases, and 22 bases lay in between. The CDR3 has 16 amino acids. Germline-derived CDR1 and CDR2 are MNHEY and SMNVEV (reference sequence). CDR3 region: CASSFNWPTQRGEQYF. CDR3 nucleotide sequence: TGTGCCAGCAGTTTCAATTGGCCAACACAGAGAGGGGAGCAGTACTTC.

With regard to this clone: The junction departs from the called germline gene at one end, perhaps through a read error. The CDR3 bases are TGTGCTAGCAGCACCTCCCCAGGGAATGAGCAGTTCTTC. It encodes CASSTSPGNEQFF. The genes are TRBV7-7 and TRBJ2-1; tentative D call: TRBD1 (5 bases). Germline assignment: CDR1 SSHAT and CDR2 FNYEAQ (reference sequence). The CDR3 is made up of 13 amino acids. The full variable domain, completed using reference TRBV7-7 and TRBJ2-1, is GAGVSQSPRYKVTKRGQDVTLRCDPISSHATLYWYQQALGQGPEFLTYFNYEAQPDKSGLPSDRFSAERPEGSISTLTIQRTEQRDSAMYRCASSTSPGNEQFFGPGTRLTVL.

The J gene is TRBJ1-1, the V gene TRBV19; D not resolved. Germline V lookup: CDR1 LNHDA, CDR2 SQIVND (reference sequence). CDR3 length: 12 residues. Deletions cut 10 bases from V and 1 base from J, with 10 bases between. CDR3 nucleotide sequence: TGTGCCACCCGGGATCCGAACACTGAAGCTTTCTTT. This codes for CATRDPNTEAFF. Combining the CDR3 with reference TRBV19 and TRBJ1-1 gives the whole variable domain DGGITQSPKYLFRKEGQNVTLSCEQNLNHDAMYWYRQDPGQGLRLIYYSQIVNDFQKGDIAEGYSVSREKKESFPLTVTSAQKNPTAFYLCATRDPNTEAFFGQGTRLTVV.

J is TRBJ2-3 and V is TRBV6-4, with 8 positions matching TRBD2. Looked up from germline, CDR1 is MRHNA and CDR2 is SNTAGT. This CDR3 contains 15 residues. Germline trimming cut 4 bases from V and 4 bases from J; bases unmatched to any gene: 7. CDR3 DNA: TGTGCCAGCAGTGGAGGCGGGAGGCGGTCAGATACGCAGTATTTT. It translates to CASSGGGRRSDTQYF.

J is TRBJ2-2 and V is TRBV4-1; 12 bases map to TRBD2. CDR3 length: 16 residues. With 4 bases clipped from V and 5 bases from J, the junction kept 5 bases outside the gene matches. Germline assignment: CDR1 MGHRA and CDR2 YSYEKL. The CDR3 protein is CASSRTTSGRTGELFF. CDR3 in DNA: TGCGCCAGCAGCCGTACTACTAGCGGGAGGACCGGGGAGCTGTTTTTT.

V is TRBV7-8 and J is TRBJ2-7, with 7 bases that match TRBD2. CDR1 and CDR2 (germline): SGHVS, FQNEAQ. J was trimmed by 4 bases and V by 1 base; bases with no gene match: 1. The CDR3 runs 13 residues. This CDR3 reads CASSLGGGYEQYF. CDR3 coding DNA: TGTGCCAGCAGCTTAGGGGGGGGTTACGAGCAGTACTTC.

The V call is TRBV9, the J call TRBJ1-3; weak D call: TRBD1 (5 bases). The CDR3 has 16 amino acids. Germline loops: CDR1 SGDLS, CDR2 YYNGEE. V was shortened by 0 bases and J by 4 bases, with 14 bases between the two germline ends. The CDR3 nucleotides are TGTGCCAGCAGCGTAGCTACAGGAATGAGAGGAAACACCATATATTTT. This codes for CASSVATGMRGNTIYF.

The CDR3 protein is CASSQEWGQGSYEQYF. CDR3 coding DNA: TGCGCCAGCAGCCAAGAGTGGGGACAGGGCTCCTACGAGCAGTACTTC. This chain joins TRBV4-3 and TRBJ2-7; 9 bases align to TRBD1. This CDR3 spans 16 amino acids. The J segment lost 0 bases and the V segment lost 0 bases, leaving 3 bases of the junction unmatched. Germline CDR1 is LGHNA and CDR2 is YSLEER.

V gene TRBV9 combines with J gene TRBJ2-7; the D is unclear. The CDR3 is 14 amino acids. The germline V and J ends were trimmed by 0 bases and 3 bases, with 10 bases remaining between them. Germline assignment: CDR1 SGDLS and CDR2 YYNGEE. The CDR3 protein is CASSVAQGGYEQYF. The CDR3 DNA reads as TGTGCCAGCAGCGTAGCTCAAGGCGGCTACGAGCAGTACTTC.

According to its frequency, this clone is hyperexpanded. This chain connects TRBV2 to TRBJ1-1; no firm D call. This CDR3 has 17 residues. Germline V gene sequence: CDR1 SNHLY, CDR2 FYNNEI. Deletions cut 5 bases from V and 0 bases from J, with 19 bases between. The CDR3 DNA reads as TGTGCCAGCAGTAACCCGGAGGCAGGCCAAATGAACACTGAAGCTTTCTTT. This sequence encodes CASSNPEAGQMNTEAFF.

The chain uses TRBV11-3 and TRBJ1-2; TRBD1 matches at 8 bases. The germline V gene has CDR1 SGHNT and CDR2 YENEEA. The CDR3 totals 13 residues. V shed 4 bases and J 6 bases; nucleotides not matched to a gene: 4. DNA for the CDR3: TGTGCCAGCAGCTCCCGGACAGGGAATGGCTACACCTTC. Amino acid sequence: CASSSRTGNGYTF.

The V call is TRBV5-1, the J call TRBJ1-2; D not resolved. Germline assignment: CDR1 SGHRS and CDR2 YFSETQ. This CDR3 has 16 residues. V lost 3 bases to trimming and J lost 4 bases, with 19 bases between them. The DNA for the CDR3 is TGCGCCAGCAGCTCTGGACTGACGGCGGACCCCTATGGCTACACCTTC. Translated, it gives CASSSGLTADPYGYTF.

V and J are TRBV6-5 and TRBJ1-1; no definite D call. The CDR3 totals 11 residues. Germline loops: CDR1 MNHEY, CDR2 SVGAGI. V lost 6 bases, J lost 8 bases, and 10 bases lay in between. CDR3 nucleotide sequence: TGTGCCAGCAGGAATGACATAGAAGCTTTCTTT. Translation gives CASRNDIEAFF.

The CDR3 is CASSFQSMVRESEAFF. DNA for the CDR3: TGCGCCAGCAGCTTCCAATCAATGGTCAGGGAATCTGAAGCTTTCTTT. The chain combines TRBV5-1 with TRBJ1-1; D possibly corresponds to TRBD1 (5 bases). V lost 2 bases to trimming and J lost 6 bases, with 20 bases between them. The CDR3 contains 16 residues. The germline CDR1 and CDR2 sequences are SGHRS and YFSETQ.

V is TRBV7-3 and J is TRBJ1-1; 7 bases line up with TRBD1. Germline V gene sequence: CDR1 SGHTA, CDR2 FQGTGA. This CDR3 is built from 13 residues. V was clipped by 5 bases and J by 5 bases; unmatched bases: 5. The CDR3 sequence: CASSQTGSTEAFF. For the CDR3, the DNA is TGTGCCAGCAGCCAGACAGGGTCGACTGAAGCTTTCTTT.

The chain is built from TRBV5-1 and TRBJ2-7; 8 nucleotides align to TRBD1. CDR3 length equals 14 residues. Germline V gene lookup returns CDR1 SGHRS and CDR2 YFSETQ. Losses at the gene ends were 5 bases for V and 5 bases for J; bases not matched to a gene: 9. Here the CDR3 reads CASSDKMTGDEQYF. As DNA, the CDR3 is TGCGCCAGCAGTGACAAGATGACAGGGGACGAGCAGTACTTC. Complete variable domain (other parts from reference TRBV5-1 and TRBJ2-7): KAGVTQTPRYLIKTRGQQVTLSCSPISGHRSVSWYQQTPGQGLQFLFEYFSETQRNKGNFPGRFSGRQFSNSRSEMNVSTLELGDSALYLCASSDKMTGDEQYFGPGTRLTVT.

CDR3 bases: TGTGCCAGTAGTATGACTAGCGCCATCTACAATGAGCAGTTCTTC. Its translation is CASSMTSAIYNEQFF. This chain uses TRBV19 with TRBJ2-1, with TRBD2 matching 8 bases. The V gene end was trimmed by 3 bases and the J gene end by 3 bases; junction bases not matched to a gene: 4. The CDR3 sequence is 15 residues long. CDR1 is LNHDA, CDR2 SQIVND, per germline (reference sequence).

The chain combines TRBV4-3 with TRBJ1-4; a weak D match, TRBD1 (6 bases). The CDR3 has 14 residues. The V and J ends lost 6 bases and 0 bases respectively, with 8 bases between them. Germline CDR1 is LGHNA and CDR2 is YSLEER. CDR3 DNA sequence: TGCGCCAGCAGGACAGGTGCAACTAATGAAAAACTGTTTTTT. Encoded protein: CASRTGATNEKLFF.

The chain recombines TRBV2 with TRBJ1-5, with TRBD1 as a possible D gene (6 bases). Germline values: CDR1 SNHLY, CDR2 FYNNEI. V gave up 6 bases and J gave up 2 bases, with 35 bases separating them. This CDR3 has 22 residues. CDR3 sequence: CASSHRVPIPGESNIGNQPQHF. As DNA, the CDR3 is TGTGCCAGCAGCCATAGGGTCCCTATCCCAGGGGAATCGAATATTGGCAATCAGCCCCAGCATTTT.

V is TRBV7-9 and J is TRBJ2-7; D not certain. The V end lost 3 bases, the J end lost 3 bases, and 3 bases lay between the germline ends. CDR3 length equals 11 residues. CDR1 is SEHNR, CDR2 FQNEAQ, per germline (reference sequence). The CDR3 sequence is CASSFSYEQYF. The CDR3 DNA reads as TGTGCCAGCAGCTTCAGCTACGAGCAGTACTTC.

The chain recombines TRBV4-2 with TRBJ2-7; the match to TRBD2 covers 8 bases. CDR1 is LGHNA, CDR2 YNFKEQ, per germline. The CDR3 contains 15 residues. J lost 1 base, V lost 4 bases, and 6 bases had no gene match. The CDR3 loop is CASSPGLAGSYEQYF. For the CDR3, the DNA is TGTGCCAGCAGCCCAGGACTAGCAGGGTCCTACGAGCAGTACTTC.

V is TRBV6-1 and J is TRBJ2-7, with D possibly TRBD2 on 5 matching bases. This CDR3 is 14 amino acids long. The V gene lost 4 bases and the J gene lost 7 bases, with 17 bases spanning the gap. Germline V gene sequence: CDR1 MNHNS, CDR2 SASEGT. The CDR3 DNA reads as TGTGCCAGCAGTGGACCCCGGGATGCCTCGGAGCAGTACTTC. This translates into CASSGPRDASEQYF.

V gene TRBV7-6 combines with J gene TRBJ2-1; possible D gene TRBD2, 7 bases. This CDR3 contains 15 residues. Germline values: CDR1 SGHVS, CDR2 FNYEAQ. V was shortened by 5 bases and J by 6 bases, with 17 bases between the two germline ends. The CDR3 bases are TGTGCCAGCAGCCTCGGGGGCGGGAGAGGCAATGAGCAGTTCTTC. Translated, it gives CASSLGGGRGNEQFF.

The chain carries TRBV10-3 and TRBJ1-2; D is undetermined. In germline, CDR1 is ENHRY, CDR2 SYGVKD. Deletions cut 6 bases from V and 2 bases from J, with 10 bases between. CDR3 size: 13 residues. CDR3 DNA sequence: TGTGCCATCAGGGAGACAACAAACTATGGCTACACCTTC. This gives the protein CAIRETTNYGYTF.

This chain links TRBV7-2 with TRBJ2-7, with TRBD2 matching over 8 bases. Losses at the gene ends were 5 bases for V and 2 bases for J; bases not matched to a gene: 8. CDR3 size: 15 residues. CDR1 is SGHTA, CDR2 FQGNSA, per germline. CDR3 loop: CASSQGLERAYEQYF. The CDR3 nucleotides are TGTGCCAGCAGCCAGGGACTAGAGCGCGCCTACGAGCAGTACTTC.

This rearrangement joins TRBV5-1 to TRBJ2-2; a weak D match, TRBD2 (5 bases). The V end was cut by 4 bases, the J end by 6 bases, with 7 bases between. Germline V gives CDR1 SGHRS, CDR2 YFSETQ. This CDR3 contains 12 residues. The CDR3 region is CASSAGAGELFF. As DNA, the CDR3 is TGCGCCAGCAGCGCCGGGGCCGGGGAGCTGTTTTTT. The whole variable domain, remainder taken from reference TRBV5-1 and TRBJ2-2, is KAGVTQTPRYLIKTRGQQVTLSCSPISGHRSVSWYQQTPGQGLQFLFEYFSETQRNKGNFPGRFSGRQFSNSRSEMNVSTLELGDSALYLCASSAGAGELFFGEGSRLTVL.

The gene calls are TRBV27 and TRBJ1-1; D is possibly TRBD1 (5 bases). Germline values: CDR1 MNHEY, CDR2 SMNVEV (reference sequence). Trimming removed 8 bases from V and 4 bases from J, with 11 bases in between. The CDR3 runs 12 residues. The CDR3 is CASGGTVTEAFF. DNA for the CDR3: TGTGCCAGCGGAGGGACGGTCACTGAAGCTTTCTTT.

CDR3 region: CASSRRTGVYEQYF. CDR3 in DNA: TGTGCCAGCAGCCGCCGGACAGGGGTCTACGAGCAGTACTTC. V is TRBV11-2 and J is TRBJ2-7; TRBD1 agrees at 9 bases. V dropped 5 bases and J dropped 3; count of bases not matched to a gene: 5. The CDR3 extends over 14 amino acids. Germline CDR1 and CDR2: SGHAT and FQNNGV.

V and J are TRBV19 and TRBJ1-1, with a weak D call TRBD1 (5 bases). Germline V CDR1 and CDR2: LNHDA, SQIVND (reference sequence). V shed 3 bases and J shed 3 bases, with 11 bases lying between them. This CDR3 contains 14 residues. DNA of the CDR3: TGTGCCAGTAGTATGCGGGGGTGGGACACTGAAGCTTTCTTT. This sequence encodes CASSMRGWDTEAFF.